This TCR beta chain appears in the sequencing data of a study of OX40 agonist ivuxolimab in advanced cancers. Overall study: Having had anti-PD-1, anti-PD-L1 or anti-CTLA-4 therapy before was allowed, and about 42% had some. General observations from the study: Among the lowest peripheral clonal expansion occurred in 0.1-3.0 mg/kg partial responders. Determination of antigen specificity was not performed for the expanded peripheral T cells.

CDR3 length equals 13 residues. V was cut by 4 bases and J by 12 bases, with 14 bases left in between. Germline loops: CDR1 SGHDT, CDR2 YYEEEE. To note about this clone: Its antigen is unknown.

Systemic immunosuppression or a history of autoimmune disease excluded patients. The repertoire was sequenced with immunoSEQ multiplex PCR; TCRdb's copy has only in-frame clones and lacks some. Of roughly 79,000 clones listed, approximately 80% were seen once; the top ten hold roughly 0.48%. The TCR sequence derives from an adult with an advanced solid tumor such as melanoma, head and neck, liver or kidney cancer. The chain joins TRBV5-6 to TRBJ1-6, with D perhaps matching TRBD1 (5 bases). The sample was CD4+ or CD8+ T cells sorted from blood, taken in a trial of the OX40 agonist ivuxolimab. The CDR3 DNA reads as TGTGCCAGCAGCCTCGGGACTCGGGGACCCCTCCACTTT. Protein: CASSLGTRGPLHF.